Given below is one T cell receptor (beta chain) in context. Its antigen is not known. These data come from a study of shared clonotypes between healthy human individuals. Background on the study: The study enrolled a couple of women and a few men aged 18 to 49. General study findings and limits: Compared with memory subsets, naive subsets generally had larger estimated richness.

Germline trimming cut 0 bases from V and 7 bases from J; bases unmatched to any gene: 3. This CDR3 region has 14 residues. In germline, CDR1 is SNHLY, CDR2 FYNNEI. CD4+ cells underwent separation, giving CD45RA+ naive and CD45RA-negative memory subsets. The table came from immunoSEQ multiplex PCR; TCRdb's copy has only in-frame clones and leaves some out. The sample includes 600,000 to 750,000 clones, 72% of them seen just once. This chain uses TRBV2 with TRBJ1-1; TRBD1 agrees at 9 bases. The source of this sequence is a woman aged 30 to 39 in good health. Source material: memory CD4+ T cells sorted from blood. Specified subset: CD45RA-negative fraction. This CDR3 reads CASSEAGQGVEAFF. DNA for the CDR3: TGTGCCAGCAGTGAAGCGGGACAGGGAGTTGAAGCTTTCTTT.